Below are 26 T cell receptor beta chains sequenced from a single sample in a study of T-cell memory formation after mild COVID-19. Each CDR3 protein is one row after TCRdb ran MiXCR on the 5' RACE reads. The sample lists some 300,000 distinct CDR3 sequences, approximately 20% seen once, with roughly 21% in the top ten. The sequenced sample was PBMCs or a T cell subset sorted from them (not recorded which). These receptors were taken from a man between 18 and 29 years old who had mild COVID-19 (a few samples of this study predate the infection). Cell type and time point are not known.

V is TRBV7-2 and J is TRBJ2-1, with D perhaps matching TRBD1 or TRBD2 (5 bases each). Germline lookup yields CDR1 SGHTA and CDR2 FQGNSA. The CDR3 sequence is 15 residues long. The V end was cut by 1 base, the J end by 3 bases, with 10 bases between. The CDR3 bases are TGTGCCAGCAGCTTAGATTGGGGGAACTACAATGAGCAGTTCTTC. Translation: CASSLDWGNYNEQFF.

The rearrangement links TRBV29-1 to TRBJ2-2, with D tentatively TRBD1 (6 bases). V shed 5 bases and J shed 2 bases, with 12 bases lying between them. The CDR3 totals 14 residues. Per the germline V gene, CDR1 is SQVTM and CDR2 is ANQGSEA. The CDR3 spells CSVRRTDNTGELFF. For the CDR3, the DNA is TGCAGCGTTCGACGGACAGATAACACCGGGGAGCTGTTTTTT.

The V gene is TRBV10-1, the J gene TRBJ2-1; 10 bases align to TRBD1. J gave up 6 bases and V 4 bases, and 6 bases lay outside the gene matches. Germline CDR1 and CDR2: WNHNN and SYGVQD (reference sequence). This CDR3 spans 15 amino acids. CDR3 sequence reads: CASSGPGQGSNEQFF. The CDR3 DNA reads TGCGCCAGCAGTGGGCCGGGACAGGGGAGCAATGAGCAGTTCTTC.

This chain uses TRBV28 with TRBJ2-2, with D possibly being TRBD1 or TRBD2 (6 bases each). The CDR3 has 15 amino acids. Trimming shortened V by 10 bases and J by 3 bases, and 18 bases separated the two germline ends. Germline assignment: CDR1 MDHEN and CDR2 SYDVKM. The CDR3 is CATWGALVDTGELFF. In nucleotides, the CDR3 is TGTGCCACCTGGGGGGCCCTCGTGGACACCGGGGAGCTGTTTTTT.

Comment on this clonotype: The CDR3 end shows no conserved phenylalanine or tryptophan, and so a read error is likely. The V and J genes are TRBV10-1 and TRBJ2-1; 12 nucleotides agree with TRBD2. The junction had 0 bases not matched to a gene; V was cut back by 4 bases and J by 8 bases. In germline, CDR1 is WNHNN, CDR2 SYGVQD (reference sequence). There are 13 residues in the CDR3. The CDR3 sequence is CASSASGGDEQFV. In nucleotides, the CDR3 is TGCGCCAGCAGTGCTAGCGGGGGGGATGAGCAGTTCGTC.

V is TRBV4-3 and J is TRBJ1-4, with D perhaps matching TRBD1 (5 bases). Per germline, CDR1 LGHNA and CDR2 YSLEER. The CDR3 has 15 amino acids. V was pared by 0 bases and J by 8 bases, with 13 bases between. The CDR3 loop is CASSQDRTPGEKLFF. DNA of the CDR3: TGCGCCAGCAGCCAAGATCGGACACCGGGGGAAAAACTGTTTTTT.

The V call is TRBV7-2, the J call TRBJ2-5; 8 bases line up with TRBD1. The CDR3 is 17 amino acids. Germline loops: CDR1 SGHTA, CDR2 FQGNSA. Trimming took 0 bases from V and 5 from J; bases not matched to a gene: 11. This CDR3 is CASSLAVGRGRSETQYF. DNA for the CDR3: TGTGCCAGCAGCTTAGCTGTTGGCAGGGGGCGCTCGGAGACCCAGTACTTC.

The genes are TRBV7-9 and TRBJ2-4; 7 bases line up with TRBD1. The trim removed 5 bases at V and 0 bases at J, leaving 7 bases unmatched. The CDR3 spans 16 residues. Germline values: CDR1 SEHNR, CDR2 FQNEAQ (reference sequence). The CDR3 protein is CASSPRQGLAKNIQYF. Written as DNA, the CDR3 is TGTGCCAGCAGCCCTAGACAGGGTCTAGCCAAAAACATTCAGTACTTC.

This clonotype was counted a few times. V gene TRBV7-7 combines with J gene TRBJ2-5; 10 bases map to TRBD2. The CDR3 spans 17 residues. Trimming took 1 base from V and 5 from J; bases not matched to a gene: 10. CDR1 is SSHAT and CDR2 is FNYEAQ in the germline V gene (reference sequence). CDR3 sequence (DNA): TGTGCCAGCAGCTTAGGTGCTAGCGGGGGATTCGATGAGACCCAGTACTTC. Its translation: CASSLGASGGFDETQYF.

This clonotype was counted between two and nine times. The chain has TRBV12-3 or TRBV12-4 and TRBJ2-4, with 11 nucleotides matching TRBD2. The J segment lost 1 base and the V segment lost 5 bases, leaving 7 bases of the junction unmatched. The CDR3 covers 17 residues. The CDR3 region is CASSGLAGGRAKNIQYF. The DNA for the CDR3 is TGTGCCAGCAGTGGGCTAGCGGGGGGCCGGGCCAAAAACATTCAGTACTTC.

The chain carries TRBV9 and TRBJ2-1; 13 positions agree with TRBD2. The ends lost 4 bases at V and 9 bases at J; junction bases unmatched: 13. Germline CDR1 reads SGDLS; CDR2 reads YYNGEE. The CDR3 loop spans 17 amino acids. The CDR3 DNA is TGTGCCAGCAGCCTTCACGGACTAGCGGGAGTGAAGGGTGAGCAGTTCTTC. Its translation: CASSLHGLAGVKGEQFF.

This chain connects TRBV3-1 to TRBJ1-2; D remains unclear. The CDR3 length is 14 residues. The V gene lost 4 bases and the J gene lost 8 bases, with 17 bases spanning the gap. Germline-derived CDR1 and CDR2 are LGHDT and YNNKEL (reference sequence). CDR3 DNA sequence: TGTGCCAGCAGCCCCTGGACGGGAGGCCGGGGCTACACCTTC. It encodes CASSPWTGGRGYTF.

The gene calls are TRBV4-3 and TRBJ2-1; the match to TRBD2 covers 10 bases. CDR3 length: 14 residues. J was trimmed by 7 bases and V by 6 bases; bases with no gene match: 6. Germline V gene sequence: CDR1 LGHNA, CDR2 YSLEER. The CDR3 loop reads CASRAGGPINEQFF. CDR3 DNA: TGCGCCAGCAGAGCGGGGGGGCCTATAAATGAGCAGTTCTTC.

This clonotype was counted between two and nine times. The gene calls are TRBV6-5 and TRBJ2-3; 11 nucleotides line up with TRBD2. V lost 6 bases and J lost 4; bases outside the gene matches: 3. Germline V gene sequence: CDR1 MNHEY, CDR2 SVGAGI. The CDR3 is 14 residues long. The CDR3 DNA reads as TGTGCCAGCAGGGGTAGCGGGGGGGCAGATACGCAGTATTTT. It specifies CASRGSGGADTQYF.

The rearrangement links TRBV6-2 or TRBV6-3 to TRBJ2-3; 9 bases agree with TRBD1. V lost 3 bases, J lost 1 base, and 8 bases stayed unmatched. The germline V gene encodes CDR1 MNHEY and CDR2 SVGEGT. The CDR3 totals 17 residues. CDR3 residues: CASSYPRGDRGTDTQYF. The CDR3 nucleotides are TGTGCCAGCAGTTATCCCCGGGGGGACAGGGGCACAGATACGCAGTATTTT.

This clonotype was counted only a few times. The chain recombines TRBV18 with TRBJ2-7, with D maybe TRBD1 (5 bases). CDR3 length: 13 residues. Germline V CDR1 and CDR2: KGHSH, LQKENI. Trimming shortened V by 3 bases and J by 6 bases, and 12 bases separated the two germline ends. The CDR3 DNA reads as TGTGCCAGCTCACCTCCAGGGCCGGCCGAGCAGTACGTC. This encodes CASSPPGPAEQYV.

This clonotype has more than one count but fewer than ten. This chain joins TRBV29-1 and TRBJ2-1; D possibly corresponds to TRBD1 (6 bases). There are 15 residues in the CDR3. V lost 2 bases to trimming and J lost 4 bases, with 15 bases between them. The germline gives CDR1 SQVTM, CDR2 ANQGSEA. The CDR3 here is CSVEQGSSWYNEQFF. CDR3 in DNA: TGCAGCGTTGAACAGGGGTCATCGTGGTACAATGAGCAGTTCTTC.

This clonotype has more than one count but fewer than ten. V gene TRBV5-5 combines with J gene TRBJ1-2; D call uncertain. This CDR3 is 14 amino acids long. V lost 7 bases and J 8 bases, leaving 21 bases between the germline ends. CDR1 SGHKS and CDR2 YYEKEE come from the germline V gene (reference sequence). The CDR3 region has the DNA TGTGCCAGCGGTAATGGCGTCCGGGGAGGGGGCTACACCTTC. Its translation: CASGNGVRGGGYTF.

This clonotype was detected a few times. This chain connects TRBV27 to TRBJ1-5, with no clear D. V lost 3 bases to trimming and J lost 5 bases, with 2 bases between them. CDR3 size: 11 residues. Germline CDR1 is MNHEY and CDR2 is SMNVEV (reference sequence). The CDR3 loop is CASSFHQPQHF. CDR3 sequence (DNA): TGTGCCAGCAGTTTCCATCAGCCCCAGCATTTT.

This clonotype was observed a few times. The V gene is TRBV7-2, the J gene TRBJ1-6, with D perhaps TRBD1 (6 bases). Germline V gene sequence: CDR1 SGHTA, CDR2 FQGNSA. The V and J ends lost 7 bases and 8 bases respectively, with 21 bases between them. This CDR3 has 16 amino acids. The CDR3 loop is CASTIQQGRRDSPLHF. CDR3 in DNA: TGTGCCAGCACAATCCAACAGGGCCGAAGAGATTCACCCCTCCACTTT.

The chain is built from TRBV6-5 and TRBJ1-6, with 7 bases matching TRBD1. V was pared by 8 bases and J by 5 bases, with 6 bases of the junction left unmatched. Per the germline V gene, CDR1 is MNHEY and CDR2 is SVGAGI. This CDR3 is 14 amino acids long. The DNA for the CDR3 is TGTGCCAGCGCAAGGACAGGAAATAATTCACCCCTCCACTTT. Amino acids: CASARTGNNSPLHF.

The V call is TRBV7-2, the J call TRBJ1-2; TRBD1 might be the D (6 bases). The CDR3 extends over 12 amino acids. V was shortened by 2 bases and J by 8 bases, with 9 bases between the two germline ends. Germline assignment: CDR1 SGHTA and CDR2 FQGNSA. Here the CDR3 reads CASSLTGTGYTF. CDR3 nucleotides: TGTGCCAGCAGCTTAACAGGGACCGGCTACACCTTC.

This chain joins TRBV12-2 and TRBJ2-7; the table gives TRBD1 as D, unverified against the DNA. TRBV12-2 is labeled a pseudogene. The CDR3 is 15 residues long. The CDR3 protein is CASRSDRDPTYEQYV. As DNA, the CDR3 is TGTGCAAGTCGCTCCGACAGGGATCCTACCTACGAGCAGTACGTC.

In this sample, this clonotype turned up a few times. In nucleotides, the CDR3 is TGTGCCATCAGTGGGACAGGGAGGTTTGATGGCTACACCTTC. Translating gives CAISGTGRFDGYTF. The chain recombines TRBV10-3 with TRBJ1-2; 8 positions match TRBD1. The V and J ends lost 4 bases and 6 bases, in that order; junction bases with no gene match: 7. In germline, CDR1 is ENHRY, CDR2 SYGVKD. The CDR3 loop spans 14 amino acids.

This clonotype was recorded a few times. This chain uses TRBV27 with TRBJ2-7; tentatively, D is TRBD2 (6 bases). The CDR3 has 13 amino acids. The V gene lost 0 bases and the J gene lost 6 bases, with 9 bases spanning the gap. CDR1 and CDR2 from the germline V gene are MNHEY and SMNVEV (reference sequence). The CDR3 region is CASSLSRGGEQYF. CDR3 nucleotide sequence: TGTGCCAGCAGTTTATCGCGGGGCGGCGAGCAGTACTTC.

V gene TRBV9 combines with J gene TRBJ2-5; no reliable D call. CDR1 is SGDLS and CDR2 is YYNGEE in the germline V gene. The CDR3 contains 15 residues. The V end lost 0 bases, the J end lost 2 bases, and 11 bases lay between the germline ends. Here the CDR3 DNA reads TGTGCCAGCAGCGTAGGCCAGGTTTTACAAGAGACCCAGTACTTC. Protein: CASSVGQVLQETQYF. The variable domain in full, with the rest retrieved from reference TRBV9 and TRBJ2-5, is DSGVTQTPKHLITATGQRVTLRCSPRSGDLSVYWYQQSLDQGLQFLIQYYNGEERAKGNILERFSAQQFPDLHSELNLSSLELGDSALYFCASSVGQVLQETQYFGPGTRLLVL.